Listed below are T cell receptor beta chains from one sample, sequenced in a study of blood T cell repertoires in COVID-19. The assay was immunoSEQ multiplex PCR, and TCRdb's table has in-frame clones only and misses some. This sample yields a few hundred thousand clones, of which roughly 89% are seen a single time; around 2.2% belongs to the top ten. Sequencing was carried out using peripheral blood. The receptors come from a man aged 25-45 years who had recovered from COVID-19. Each CDR3 is given with its conserved first and last residue. Each record gives: clone size, J gene, CDR3 length, V gene, D gene, CDR3 protein, CDR3 DNA. D genes are given only for firm matches. Some rows have no size entry. The others give once, few or many, or a class for an expanded clone.

NA	TRBJ1-1	12	TRBV3-1/TRBV3-2	NA	CASSQSRGGAFF	TGTGCCAGCAGCCAATCAAGGGGAGGGGCTTTCTTT
NA	TRBJ1-1	13	TRBV6-5	NA	CASSYSSRTEAFF	TGTGCCAGCAGTTACTCGTCCAGGACTGAAGCTTTCTTT
NA	TRBJ2-7	12	TRBV11-3	NA	CASGNRGGEQYF	TGTGCCAGCGGCAACAGGGGAGGCGAGCAGTACTTC
NA	TRBJ2-7	16	TRBV9	TRBD1	CASSVGGQGASYEQYF	TGTGCCAGCAGCGTAGGTGGTCAGGGGGCTTCCTACGAGCAGTACTTC
NA	TRBJ1-6	15	TRBV7-2	TRBD1	CASSLAGQKNSPLHF	TGTGCCAGCAGCTTAGCGGGACAGAAAAATTCACCCCTCCACTTT
NA	TRBJ2-7	15	TRBV6-5	NA	CASSSRAGYSYEQYF	TGTGCCAGCAGTTCGCGAGCGGGCTACTCCTACGAGCAGTACTTC
NA	TRBJ2-2	14	TRBV27	NA	CASASMAGTGELFF	TGTGCCAGCGCTTCTATGGCGGGAACCGGGGAGCTGTTTTTT
NA	TRBJ2-6	16	TRBV9	TRBD1	CASSSGTASGANVLTF	TGTGCCAGCAGCTCGGGGACAGCCTCTGGGGCCAACGTCCTGACTTTC
NA	TRBJ1-1	12	TRBV19	NA	CASSMGGEWFFF	TGTGCCAGTAGTATGGGAGGGGAGTGGTTTTTCTTT
NA	TRBJ1-4	16	TRBV7-9	TRBD1	CASSETGQLVHEKLFF	TGTGCCAGCAGTGAGACAGGGCAACTGGTACATGAAAAACTGTTTTTT
once	TRBJ2-7	14	TRBV28	NA	CASILRQGYYEQYF	TGTGCCAGCATTCTAAGGCAGGGGTACTACGAGCAGTACTTC
NA	TRBJ1-6	12	TRBV11-2	NA	CASSLTGSPLHF	TGTGCCAGCAGCTTAACTGGTTCACCCCTCCACTTT
NA	TRBJ1-1	15	TRBV18	TRBD1	CASSPRDRMNTEAFF	TGTGCCAGCTCACCACGGGACAGAATGAACACTGAAGCTTTCTTT
NA	TRBJ1-3	15	TRBV19	TRBD1	CASTYRGASGNTIYF	TGTGCCAGTACCTACAGGGGGGCGTCTGGAAACACCATATATTTT
NA	TRBJ1-4	15	TRBV5-1	NA	CASSALSGGDEKLFF	TGCGCCAGCAGCGCATTGAGCGGGGGAGACGAAAAACTGTTTTTT
NA	TRBJ2-7	15	TRBV3-1/TRBV3-2	NA	CASSQFLSGTYEQYF	TGTGCCAGCAGCCAATTTCTTAGCGGAACCTACGAGCAGTACTTC
NA	TRBJ2-2	15	TRBV5-1	NA	CASSLALGGPGELFF	TGCGCCAGCAGCTTGGCCCTCGGGGGACCCGGGGAGCTGTTTTTT
NA	TRBJ2-1	17	TRBV18	NA	CASSSQSAGPGHNEQFF	TGTGCCAGCTCCAGTCAGTCAGCGGGCCCGGGCCACAATGAGCAGTTCTTC